This record looks at one T cell receptor (beta chain) sequence and its context. No cognate antigen has been identified for it. Qualities for individual bases were not recorded, and no much larger clone is one base off. The CDR3 goes from the cysteine to the phenylalanine over 13 residues. Only the CDR3 DNA is retained, 39 bases long and in frame from the first base. CDR1 SGHVS and CDR2 FNYEAQ are derived from the germline V gene. The germline V end is reduced by 4 bases and the J end by 3 bases; junction bases left unmatched: 3. The data were obtained in a study of shared clonotypes between healthy human individuals (TCRdb year 2020). General notes on the study: Three men and a couple of women, aged 18 to 49 years, made up the cohort. Blood TCR repertoires of a handful of healthy adults were deeply sequenced to estimate repertoire size and the extent of clonotype sharing between individuals. Different laboratories and diverse techniques were used to prepare libraries and sequence TCR repertoires, to increase sequencing depth and limit assay-specific biases. Each donor's leukapheresis produced roughly between roughly 0.85 and 9.5 billion PBMCs. The investigation overall reported the following: Pairwise subsampling led to the expectation that sequencing depth would affect the degree of clonotype sharing among donors. Only blood was sampled, and tissue TCR repertoires likely differ from those in blood. Because the study included a small number of donors, the genetic and exposure-history diversity represented was limited.

The donors were healthy, HIV-negative adults who had no recently reported acute infections or vaccinations. Only Caucasian adults living in Nashville, Tennessee, USA were represented among the donors. For unsorted samples, 75 million to 100 million PBMCs were counted and genomic DNA was extracted with the QIAamp DNA Blood Mini kit. Blood was obtained by leukapheresis, after which PBMCs were separated by Ficoll-Histopaque density gradient centrifugation and cryopreserved in liquid nitrogen vapor phase. Using the deep immunoSEQ assay, TCR CDR3 regions were amplified from genomic DNA by multiplex PCR. Extracted genomic DNA from each cell subset was spread evenly across all wells of several immunoSEQ 96-well plates, with each plate serving as a replicate. For unsorted PBMC, approximately 290 ng genomic DNA, equal to 30,000 or so T cell genomes, was loaded into each replicate PCR. Ten immunoSEQ deep assay plates were used to sequence the unsorted PBMC genomic DNA. Purified libraries were measured with a Qubit 3.0 fluorometer, size-checked on a Bioanalyzer 2100, and measured again with the KAPA Library Quantification kit. A separate single-read 150-cycle Illumina NextSeq 550 flow cell was used to sequence each immunoSEQ 96-well plate. Under the source paper's analysis protocol: Because the immunoSEQ output held only junctional sequences and lacked quality scores, the filtering could not match the filtering applied to full-length reads. Sequences were annotated with PyIR, a Python wrapper for IgBLAST v1.9, and V/J genes and CDR3 were assigned using IMGT germline references. Reads with weak V/J assignments (E-value above 1e-6), missing CDR3, stop codons, out-of-frame junctions, or ambiguous translated residues were removed. A V3J clonotype was defined by an identical inferred V gene, J gene, and CDR3 amino acid sequence. Percentage overlap between repertoires was computed as shared unique clonotypes divided by the size of the smaller repertoire. Repertoire richness was assessed with RTK rarefaction, the Chao1 estimator, and Recon v2.1 estimates of unobserved clonotypes. TCRdb carries this immuneACCESS record with in-frame sequences only. Its versions omit some clonotypes, under half of them owing to an unresolved V gene in the studies checked, with the rest unexplained. The V and J calls and clone size are taken from that table; D and trimming were inferred from the DNA. The sample contains more than 450,000 clones, around 74% of them found a single time. Together, the top ten hold about an eighth of the sample.

This sequence was found in a woman aged 40 to 50 in good health. Some clones in this sample may be carry-over from other donors' samples. Sequencing was carried out using PBMCs. The sequence is built from TRBV7-6 and TRBJ2-7; 7 of the junction bases match TRBD1. The CDR3 region reads CASSSRTGYEQYF. The DNA reads as follows: TGTGCCAGCAGCTCCAGGACAGGCTACGAGCAGTACTTC.